This T cell receptor (beta chain) was found in a study of blood T cell repertoires in COVID-19 (dated by TCRdb to the early 2020s). Notes on the research overall: Samples covering the acute and convalescent phases of COVID-19 were provided by collaborators in the United States, Italy and Spain. The prospective study material was composed of cDNA or gDNA derived from T cells, B-cell-depleted T cells, or PBMCs. Deeply sampled blood TCRbeta repertoires from subjects exposed to, actively infected with, or recovered from COVID-19 were included in the dataset. The repertoires were made available in a free public database intended to serve as a resource for research on the immune response to SARS-CoV-2. The samples were drawn from two sources: the first 160 participants of the ongoing ImmuneRACE study, and 950 to 1,500 subjects contributed by 6 global collaborators. Sample metadata almost always included a de-identified subject ID, COVID-19 status, age in years and sex. Where HLA class I and class II types were available, the types were taken from metadata supplied by the sample provider, not from assay-based typing.

Note on this clone: It lacks a known antigen. There are no base qualities to consult, and no much larger clone falls within one base.

Each collaborating institution followed its own protocols to collect whole blood in K2EDTA tubes. Collaborator samples were shipped for TCRbeta analysis as frozen whole blood, isolated PBMCs, or DNA extracted from either sample type. Overall study outcomes, separate from this receptor: Clinical and demographic metadata were provided uncurated, with the amount varying by source and participant.

TCRbeta CDR3 regions were amplified from genomic DNA using the immunoSEQ Assay, a bias-controlled multiplex PCR. For the original study's pipeline: The number of nucleated cells in each sample was estimated by amplification of reference gene primers within the assay. Sequence reads were collapsed and filtered to measure the absolute abundance of every unique TCRbeta CDR3 rearrangement. Productive Simpson clonality was computed per sample as the square root of Simpson's diversity index over productive rearrangements. As stored in TCRdb, this immuneACCESS dataset retains in-frame rearrangements with V and J assigned. A fraction of the clones does not appear; measured against another copy, unresolved V genes explain less than half of the discrepancy, and the remainder lacks a known reason. V, J and clone size are those of that table, while D and trimming were read from the DNA. The sample table records around 100,000 clones; 84% of these occur just once. The ten largest clones capture 10% to 15% of the sample.

The sample taken for sequencing was peripheral blood. The TCR comes from a human donor in a cohort sampled during active or convalescent COVID-19.

The CDR3 region has the sequence CASRQTGLETQYF. The nucleotide sequence reads as follows: TGTGCCAGTAGACAGACAGGGTTGGAGACCCAGTACTTC. Recombination joined TRBV19 with TRBJ2-5; 7 central nucleotides agree with TRBD1. The CDR1 and CDR2 encoded by the germline V gene (reference sequence) are LNHDA and SQIVND. The CDR3 goes from the cysteine to the phenylalanine over 13 residues. Of the read, only the CDR3 DNA is kept; its 39 bases are in frame from base 1. Clipping removes 6 bases from V and 5 bases from J, with 6 as the unmatched junction base count.